This passage covers 15 T cell receptor beta chains from one sample sequenced in a study of T cells in women clearing cervical HPV infection. The data were produced by immunoSEQ multiplex PCR, yet TCRdb's version contains in-frame clones alone and is incomplete. Recorded for this sample: under 50,000 clones. Sequencing used blood buffy coat. These receptors all stem from a woman aged 18-69 years with a cervical HPV16 infection that either progressed to CIN3+ or cleared (not recorded which).

Notes on this clone: A read error may produce the germline difference seen at one junction end. The DNA ends 3 residues before the CDR3 does, and the rest of the CDR3 is filled in from the germline J gene. This CDR3 is also generated by other DNA sequences in the sample. V gene TRBV19 combines with J gene TRBJ1-3, with D possibly TRBD1 on 6 matching bases. The CDR3 is 13 amino acids. In germline, CDR1 is LNHDA, CDR2 SQIVND (reference sequence). The CDR3 loop is CASSPQGGDTIYF. The sequenced CDR3 bases are TGTGCCAGTAGTCCACAGGGTGGAGACACC.

In regard to this clone: Read sequence stops 3 residues before the CDR3 end, and the germline J gene provides the missing end. The chain is built from TRBV19 and TRBJ2-4; tentative D call: TRBD2 (5 bases). The CDR3 is 16 residues long. Germline assignment: CDR1 LNHDA and CDR2 SQIVND (reference sequence). The CDR3 bases that were read are TGTGCCAGTAGTCCCCCGCAGAAACCGCCGACTAATGGT. It is translated as CASSPPQKPPTNG. The complete CDR3 protein is CASSPPQKPPTNGQYF. The complete variable domain, with remaining parts taken from reference TRBV19 and TRBJ2-4, reads DGGITQSPKYLFRKEGQNVTLSCEQNLNHDAMYWYRQDPGQGLRLIYYSQIVNDFQKGDIAEGYSVSREKKESFPLTVTSAQKNPTAFYLCASSPPQKPPTNGQYFGAGTRLSVL.

In regard to this clone: The CDR3 extends 3 residues past the end of the read, so its final part is completed from the germline J gene. The chain couples TRBV18 to TRBJ1-1; D gene uncertain. Germline V CDR1 and CDR2: KGHSH, LQKENI. V lost 0 bases and J lost 1, with 6 bases in between. The CDR3 length is 14 residues. CDR3 amino acids: CASSPPGRNTEAFF. The DNA read from the CDR3 is TGTGCCAGCTCACCACCGGGCAGGAACACTGAA.

Notes on this clone: The read comes to an end 3 residues before the CDR3 does, leaving the germline J gene to fill in the end. The V gene is TRBV7-9, the J gene TRBJ1-2, with 8 bases identical to TRBD1. In germline, CDR1 is SEHNR, CDR2 FQNEAQ (reference sequence). The CDR3 runs to 15 residues. Partial CDR3 DNA: TGTGCCAGCAGCTTAGGTCAGGGGGCCTCCTACGAC. It codes for CASSLGQGASYD. The full-length CDR3 reads as CASSLGQGASYDYTF.

Regarding this clone: The CDR3 end falls 3 residues outside the read, so it is completed with the germline J gene. This chain links TRBV18 with TRBJ1-2; 11 nucleotides align to TRBD1. The CDR3 runs to 20 residues. Germline-derived CDR1 and CDR2 are KGHSH and LQKENI. The CDR3 is CASSLDNLGQGARTKNIYTF. CDR3 DNA, as far as it was read: TGTGCCAGCTCATTAGACAATCTAGGACAGGGGGCTCGTACCAAAAACATC.

In regard to this clone: Coverage ceases 3 residues before the CDR3 finishes, and the germline J gene fills in the end. The genes are TRBV10-3 and TRBJ2-3, with D unclear. V lost 6 bases, J lost 0 bases, and 4 bases lay in between. This CDR3 contains 12 residues. Germline CDR1 is ENHRY and CDR2 is SYGVKD. Incomplete CDR3 DNA: TGTGCCATCAGGCGGAGCACAGATACG. Its protein is CAIRRSTDT. Given in full, the CDR3 is CAIRRSTDTQYF.

Concerning this clone: The sequence runs out 3 residues before the end of the CDR3; the remainder is reconstructed from the germline J gene. The chain joins TRBV16 to TRBJ1-2; D possibly corresponds to TRBD1 (6 bases). The CDR3 covers 16 residues. Trimming pared 0 bases from V and 2 bases from J, leaving 13 bases between. Germline CDR1 and CDR2: KGHSY and FQNENV. The CDR3 DNA, read in part, is TGTGCCAGCAGCCAATCCGGAACAGGGACCAACTATGGC. Translated, it gives CASSQSGTGTNYG. From start to end, the CDR3 is CASSQSGTGTNYGYTF.

In regard to this clone: The read gets to within 3 residues of the CDR3 end, and the germline J gene fills in the rest. The chain uses TRBV10-3 and TRBJ2-5; TRBD2 agrees at 7 bases. The germline V gene encodes CDR1 ENHRY and CDR2 SYGVKD. V lost 3 bases, J lost 3 bases, and 10 bases stayed unmatched. The CDR3 length is 16 residues. CDR3 in amino acids: CAISESKTSVEETQYF. The CDR3 bases that were read are TGTGCCATCAGTGAATCTAAAACTAGCGTCGAAGAGACC.

With regard to this clone: The read stops 3 residues short of the end of the CDR3; the missing end is completed from the germline J gene. The V gene is TRBV10-3, the J gene TRBJ2-7; the D gene is possibly TRBD1 (6 bases). Trimming left V 5 bases short and J 3 bases short, with 8 bases between. CDR1 is ENHRY and CDR2 is SYGVKD in the germline V gene. There are 12 residues in the CDR3. The CDR3 protein is CAISQQGYEQYF. Incomplete CDR3 DNA: TGTGCCATCAGTCAACAGGGCTACGAG.

Concerning this clone: The read comes to an end 3 residues before the CDR3 does, leaving the germline J gene to fill in the end. The chain recombines TRBV19 with TRBJ1-5; D remains ambiguous. V shed 4 bases and J shed 7 bases, with 11 bases lying between them. This CDR3 has 13 residues. Per germline, CDR1 LNHDA and CDR2 SQIVND (reference sequence). The CDR3 here is CASSTNHRQPQHF. CDR3 bases read: TGTGCCAGTAGTACCAATCACAGACAGCCC.

CDR3 sequence: CASSFHLVRGPSGANVLTF. The sequenced part of the CDR3 DNA is TGTGCCAGCAGTTTCCACCTGGTACGAGGGCCGTCAGGGGCCAACGTC. V is TRBV6-7 and J is TRBJ2-6, with a weak D call TRBD2 (5 bases). The CDR3 end lies 3 residues beyond the end of the read and is filled in from the germline J gene. TRBV6-7 is assigned to the ORF class and has an uncertain function. Trimming pared 4 bases from V and 4 bases from J, leaving 23 bases between. The CDR3 has 19 amino acids.

A word on this clone: The CDR3 end lies 3 residues beyond the end of the read and is filled in from the germline J gene. V is TRBV5-6 and J is TRBJ2-1; 10 bases fit TRBD1. The germline gives CDR1 SGHDT, CDR2 YYEEEE. This CDR3 is built from 15 residues. Losses at the gene ends were 4 bases for V and 5 bases for J; bases not matched to a gene: 6. The CDR3 sequence is CASSRGQGRHNEQFF. The covered CDR3 bases are TGTGCCAGCAGCAGGGGACAGGGGCGGCACAATGAG.

CDR3 sequence reads: CASSSKGGTGNQPQHF. Partial CDR3 DNA: TGTGCCAGCAGTTCCAAGGGGGGGACAGGGAATCAGCCC. The rearrangement links TRBV6-2 or TRBV6-3 to TRBJ1-5; 9 bases align to TRBD1. The CDR3 goes on 3 residues after the read ends, and that part is filled in from the germline J gene. Germline V gene data show CDR1 as MNHEY and CDR2 as SVGEGT. Germline trimming cut 4 bases from V and 4 bases from J; bases unmatched to any gene: 8. This CDR3 spans 16 amino acids.

For this clone: The sequenced fragment ends 3 residues before the CDR3 boundary, so the rest is inferred from the germline J gene. J is TRBJ2-3 and V is TRBV20-1; 9 bases line up with TRBD1. The CDR3 runs 16 residues. Germline CDR1 DFQATT, CDR2 SNEGSKA (reference sequence). V was pared by 0 bases and J by 4 bases, with 8 bases of the junction left unmatched. CDR3 protein: CSARDRQGGLADTQYF. The covered CDR3 bases are TGCAGTGCTAGAGATAGACAGGGGGGTTTGGCAGATACG.

About this clone: The read halts 3 residues ahead of the CDR3 end, with the missing end drawn from the germline J gene. The rearrangement uses TRBV2 and TRBJ1-5; D unclear. CDR3 length equals 18 residues. Trimming removed 3 bases at V and 1 base at J, with 19 bases between. Germline assignment: CDR1 SNHLY and CDR2 FYNNEI. CDR3 sequence: CASSDGEHRRISNQPQHF. The covered CDR3 bases are TGTGCCAGCAGTGACGGGGAGCATAGACGTATAAGCAATCAGCCC.